This T cell receptor beta chain was retrieved from a study of blood T cell repertoires in COVID-19. Study in general: Donors in the United States, Italy and Spain gave samples during acute or convalescent COVID-19.

Using immunoSEQ multiplex PCR, the repertoire was profiled, and TCRdb retains in-frame clones only, with some absent. The data contain some 260,000 clones, approximately 79% of them seen just once; the ten biggest clones take up under 5%. This CDR3 region has 17 residues. Trimming pared 2 bases from V and 2 bases from J, leaving 16 bases between. Sequencing was carried out using PBMCs or T cells enriched from blood (not recorded which). The J gene is TRBJ1-5, the V gene TRBV23-1; D is uncertain. TRBV23-1 is an open reading frame, and its role is uncertain. The receptor was derived from a young man with acute COVID-19. The CDR3 here is CASSQILSGGGNQPQHF. The CDR3 region has the DNA TGCGCCAGCAGTCAAATACTCTCGGGTGGTGGCAATCAGCCCCAGCATTTT.